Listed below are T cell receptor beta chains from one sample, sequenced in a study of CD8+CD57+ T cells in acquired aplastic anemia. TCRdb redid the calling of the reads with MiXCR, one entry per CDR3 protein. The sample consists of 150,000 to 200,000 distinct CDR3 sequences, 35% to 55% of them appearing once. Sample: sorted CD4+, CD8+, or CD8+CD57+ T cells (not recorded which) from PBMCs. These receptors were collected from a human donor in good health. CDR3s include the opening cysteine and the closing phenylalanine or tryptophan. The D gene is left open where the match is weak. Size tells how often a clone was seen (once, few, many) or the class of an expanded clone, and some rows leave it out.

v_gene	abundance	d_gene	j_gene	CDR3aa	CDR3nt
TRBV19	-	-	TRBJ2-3	CASSIGGDTQYF	TGTGCCAGTAGTATAGGGGGAGATACGCAGTATTTT
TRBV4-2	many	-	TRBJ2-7	CASSPEGGGSRYEQYF	TGTGCCAGCAGCCCAGAGGGGGGCGGGAGTAGGTACGAGCAGTACTTC
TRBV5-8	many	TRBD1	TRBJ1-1	CASSLPGQAKEAFF	TGTGCCAGCAGCTTGCCGGGACAGGCAAAAGAAGCTTTCTTT
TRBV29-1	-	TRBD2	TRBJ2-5	CSVGPAGLAEETQYF	TGCAGCGTTGGACCCGCGGGACTAGCGGAAGAGACCCAGTACTTC
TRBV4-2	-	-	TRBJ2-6	CANSHRRSGAGANVLTF	TGTGCCAACAGCCACCGCCGGAGTGGGGCTGGGGCCAACGTCCTGACTTTC
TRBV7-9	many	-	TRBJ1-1	CASSTTENTEAFF	TGTGCCAGCAGCACGACAGAGAACACTGAAGCTTTCTTT
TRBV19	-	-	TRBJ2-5	CASSMVQETQYF	TGTGCCAGTAGTATGGTGCAAGAGACCCAGTACTTC
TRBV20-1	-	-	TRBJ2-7	CSASPSSNAYEQYF	TGCAGTGCTAGCCCGTCCAGTAATGCGTACGAGCAGTACTTC
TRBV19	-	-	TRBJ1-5	CASSEGRNQPQHF	TGTGCCAGTAGCGAGGGCCGCAATCAGCCCCAGCATTTT
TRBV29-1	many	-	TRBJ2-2	CSVGDAPTGELFF	TGCAGCGTTGGGGACGCCCCGACCGGGGAGCTGTTTTTT
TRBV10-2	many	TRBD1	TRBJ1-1	CAIGQGGTEAFF	TGCGCCATCGGACAGGGCGGGACTGAAGCTTTCTTT
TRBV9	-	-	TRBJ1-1	CASSVGGAGNTEAFF	TGTGCCAGCAGCGTAGGGGGCGCGGGGAACACTGAAGCTTTCTTT
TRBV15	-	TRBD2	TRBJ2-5	CATSRQTSPAAKGVWETQYF	TGTGCCACCAGCCGACAGACTAGCCCGGCCGCAAAGGGAGTATGGGAGACCCAGTACTTC
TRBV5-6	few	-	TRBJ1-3	CASSFIGPGNTIYF	TGTGCCAGCAGCTTCATAGGTCCTGGAAACACCATATATTTT
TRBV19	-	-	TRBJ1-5	CASRSITSQGDQPQHF	TGTGCCAGTCGTAGTATTACGTCTCAGGGAGATCAGCCCCAGCATTTT
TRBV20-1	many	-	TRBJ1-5	CSARDAFTGNQPQHF	TGCAGTGCTAGAGACGCGTTTACTGGCAATCAGCCCCAGCATTTT
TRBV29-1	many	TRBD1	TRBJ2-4	CSVERGTGKNIQYF	TGCAGCGTTGAAAGAGGGACAGGTAAAAACATTCAGTACTTC
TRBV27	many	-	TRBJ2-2	CASSSGTGELFF	TGTGCCAGCAGTTCGGGGACCGGGGAGCTGTTTTTT
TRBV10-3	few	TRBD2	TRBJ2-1	CASSLAGGPYNEQFF	TGTGCCAGCAGTTTAGCGGGAGGGCCCTATAATGAGCAGTTCTTC
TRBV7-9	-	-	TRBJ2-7	CASSLLPYEQYF	TGTGCCAGCAGCCTACTACCCTACGAGCAGTACTTC
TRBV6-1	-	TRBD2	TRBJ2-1	CASRPGLAGNEQFF	TGTGCCAGCCGGCCGGGACTAGCAGGCAATGAGCAGTTCTTC
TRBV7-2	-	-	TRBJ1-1	CASSPSGPYTEAFF	TGTGCCAGCAGCCCCTCAGGACCGTACACTGAAGCTTTCTTT
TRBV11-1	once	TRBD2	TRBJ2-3	CASSSGVAGATGDTQYF	TGTGCCAGCAGCTCCGGGGTAGCGGGCGCAACTGGCGATACGCAGTATTTT
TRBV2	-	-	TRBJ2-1	CASSRTGQYNEQFF	TGTGCCAGCAGCCGCACGGGACAATACAATGAGCAGTTCTTC
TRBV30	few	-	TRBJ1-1	CAWNTGFNTEAFF	TGTGCCTGGAATACAGGGTTTAACACTGAAGCTTTCTTT
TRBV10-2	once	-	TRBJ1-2	CASSDRALPANYGYTF	TGCGCCAGCAGCGACCGGGCCCTTCCCGCTAACTATGGCTACACCTTC
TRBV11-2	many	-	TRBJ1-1	CASSIRTLNTEAFF	TGTGCCAGCAGCATCCGGACCCTGAACACTGAAGCTTTCTTT
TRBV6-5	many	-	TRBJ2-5	CASKVGEETQYF	TGTGCCAGCAAGGTGGGAGAAGAGACCCAGTACTTC
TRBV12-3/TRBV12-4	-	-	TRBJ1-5	CASSFSRGDNQPQHF	TGTGCCAGCAGTTTTTCCAGGGGAGATAATCAGCCCCAGCATTTT
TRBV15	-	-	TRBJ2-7	CATSSPPRDRSYEQYF	TGTGCCACCAGCAGTCCACCGCGGGACCGATCCTACGAGCAGTACTTC
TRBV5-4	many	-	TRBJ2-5	CASRRRGGAETQYF	TGTGCCAGCAGAAGAAGGGGCGGGGCAGAGACCCAGTACTTC
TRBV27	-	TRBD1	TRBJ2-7	CASRSTGVTYEQYF	TGTGCCAGCAGATCGACAGGGGTAACCTACGAGCAGTACTTC
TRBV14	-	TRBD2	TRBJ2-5	CASSQELAGGRGETQYF	TGTGCCAGCAGCCAAGAACTAGCGGGAGGGCGGGGAGAGACCCAGTACTTC
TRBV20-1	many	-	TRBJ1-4	CSAGGRGANEKLFF	TGCAGTGCTGGAGGACGGGGAGCTAATGAAAAACTGTTTTTT
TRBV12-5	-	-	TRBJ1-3	CASGLRGSHTTYF	TGTGCTAGTGGTTTGCGTGGCTCTCACACCACATATTTT
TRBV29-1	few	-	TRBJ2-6	CRDPGSGANVLTF	TGCAGGGACCCAGGGTCTGGGGCCAACGTCCTGACTTTC
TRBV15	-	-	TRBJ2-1	CATSTTGLWGDEQFF	TGTGCCACCAGCACTACAGGGCTCTGGGGCGATGAGCAGTTCTTC
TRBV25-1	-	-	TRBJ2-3	CASSESGLWGSEDTQYF	TGTGCCAGCAGTGAATCGGGATTGTGGGGGAGTGAGGATACGCAGTATTTT
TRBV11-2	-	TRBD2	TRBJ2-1	CASTRTSVKQFF	TGTGCCAGCACTCGGACTAGCGTTAAGCAGTTCTTC
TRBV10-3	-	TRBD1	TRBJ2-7	CAHSGTGPYEQYF	TGTGCCCACTCCGGGACAGGGCCCTACGAGCAGTACTTC
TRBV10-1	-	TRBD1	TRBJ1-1	CASSENGQGAGAFF	TGCGCCAGCAGTGAGAATGGACAGGGGGCTGGAGCTTTCTTT
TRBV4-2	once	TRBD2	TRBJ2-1	CASRLAGGWNEQFF	TGTGCCAGCAGACTAGCGGGGGGGTGGAATGAGCAGTTCTTC
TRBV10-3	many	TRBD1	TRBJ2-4	CAISEQGSGNIQYF	TGTGCCATCAGTGAACAGGGGTCGGGCAACATTCAGTACTTC
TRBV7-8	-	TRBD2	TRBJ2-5	CASSTSGGAETQYF	TGTGCCAGCAGCACAAGCGGGGGGGCAGAGACCCAGTACTTC
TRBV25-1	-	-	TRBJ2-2	CASTTLYGELFF	TGTGCCAGCACCACACTTTACGGGGAGCTGTTTTTT
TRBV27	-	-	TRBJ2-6	CASSLSPLQSGANVLTF	TGTGCCAGCAGTTTGTCCCCCCTTCAGTCTGGGGCCAACGTCCTGACTTTC
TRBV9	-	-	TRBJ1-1	CASSARGAEAFF	TGTGCCAGCAGCGCGAGGGGGGCTGAAGCTTTCTTT
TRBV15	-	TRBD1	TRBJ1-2	CATSRDLTGGGGYTF	TGTGCCACCAGCAGAGATTTGACAGGGGGTGGTGGCTACACCTTC